This T cell receptor (beta chain) was captured in a study of blood T cell repertoires in COVID-19. As for the study in general: Sites in the United States, Italy and Spain provided acute and convalescent COVID-19 samples. The analysed material was cDNA or gDNA that came from T cells, B-cell-depleted T cells, or PBMCs.

Methods used by the authors: Scientists estimated how many nucleated cells there were by amplifying reference gene primers. Libraries were prepared by immunoSEQ multiplex PCR; TCRdb keeps only in-frame clonotypes and omits some of them. For V, J and clone size, that table is used; D and trimming come from the DNA. The top ten hold under 0.3% of the sample, which has about 670,000 clones, more than 80% seen once. Trimming took off 1 base at V and 5 bases at J, with 11 bases between the two ends. Germline V gene data show CDR1 as LNHDA and CDR2 as SQIVND (reference sequence). The CDR3 spans 14 residues. On this clone: Other DNA sequences from this sample encode an identical CDR3 as well.

The rearrangement joins TRBV19 to TRBJ1-1; D possibly corresponds to TRBD1 (5 bases). The sequenced material came from peripheral blood. The receptor's source is a woman aged 18-29 years with acute or convalescent COVID-19. In DNA, the CDR3 is TGTGCCAGTAGTATAGGGGGGGGGAATACTGAAGCTTTCTTT. Its translation is CASSIGGGNTEAFF.